This T cell receptor (beta chain) originates from a study of beta chain features in type 1 diabetes. The wider study: Examined across all samples were some 110 million sorted cells. Study-level points and caveats: Among type 1 diabetes patients, VDJ junctions had fewer insertions and more deletions. Here, the possible influence of HLA type (on TCRB rearrangement) remained unresolved.

The germline gives CDR1 SNHLY, CDR2 FYNNEI. Trimming stripped 4 bases from V and 6 bases from J, with 14 bases between. This CDR3 is 14 amino acids long. The isolated RNA, all of it, was reverse transcribed, so expressed TCRB transcripts were what got sequenced. The average output of naive, central memory and regulatory T cell samples was approximately 3.6 million reads. Here immunoSEQ multiplex PCR was the method, and the copy in TCRdb shows in-frame clones only, minus some. Of under 500,000 clones in the sample, over 25% were seen once. About this clone: Its antigen is still unknown.

This TCR came from a man between 18 and 35 years old in good health. Sequences were obtained from naive CD4+ T cells from blood. J is TRBJ2-3 and V is TRBV2; tentative D call: TRBD1 (5 bases). The CDR3, as DNA: TGTGCCAGCAGTGGTCCACCCAGGGTTGATACGCAGTATTTT. Its translation: CASSGPPRVDTQYF.